The 29 T cell receptor beta chains presented below share a single source sample, sequenced in a study of cytomegalovirus exposure and HLA in healthy donors. The PCR had 60 Vbeta and 13 Jbeta primers. Profiled with immunoSEQ multiplex PCR; TCRdb holds only in-frame clones, not every one. The profile shows some 100,000 clones, around two thirds of them singletons. The sample taken for sequencing was PBMCs. These receptors all stem from a human donor in good health.

This clone has just one count. The chain uses TRBV5-1 and TRBJ1-1, with TRBD1 matching over 12 bases. This CDR3 has 16 amino acids. Germline CDR1 is SGHRS and CDR2 is YFSETQ. V gave up 3 bases and J gave up 1 base; unmatched junction bases: 4. The CDR3 nucleotides are TGCGCCAGCAGCTGGGGACAGGGGGCGAGGAACACTGAAGCTTTCTTT. Translated, it gives CASSWGQGARNTEAFF.

The chain combines TRBV18 with TRBJ2-5; D might be TRBD2 (6 bases). The CDR3 length is 14 residues. Germline-derived CDR1 and CDR2 are KGHSH and LQKENI. V was shortened by 6 bases and J by 5 bases, with 16 bases between the two germline ends. For the CDR3, the DNA is TGTGCCAGCTCCCGGGACTCACCGGGGGAGACCCAGTACTTC. This translates into CASSRDSPGETQYF.

This chain joins TRBV30 and TRBJ2-7, with TRBD1 matching over 7 bases. J lost 7 bases, V lost 7 bases, and 13 bases had no gene match. The CDR3 consists of 13 residues. CDR1 is GTSNPN and CDR2 is SVGIG in the germline V gene (reference sequence). CDR3 DNA sequence: TGTGCCTTGCTGGTACAGGGGCCGGGGGAGCAGTACTTC. Protein sequence: CALLVQGPGEQYF.

This clone turned up a few times. The rearrangement uses TRBV7-9 and TRBJ2-3; 16 nucleotides line up with TRBD2. Germline values: CDR1 SEHNR, CDR2 FQNEAQ (reference sequence). The CDR3 loop spans 18 amino acids. V lost 4 bases and J lost 1; bases outside the gene matches: 5. In DNA form, the CDR3 reads TGTGCCAGCAGCTCGGGACTAGCGGGGGGGCCTGGCACAGATACGCAGTATTTT. It specifies CASSSGLAGGPGTDTQYF. Together with reference TRBV7-9 and TRBJ2-3, the CDR3 gives the full variable domain: DTGVSQNPRHKITKRGQNVTFRCDPISEHNRLYWYRQTLGQGPEFLTYFQNEAQLEKSRLLSDRFSAERPKGSFSTLEIQRTEQGDSAMYLCASSSGLAGGPGTDTQYFGPGTRLTVL.

DNA for the CDR3: TGTGCCAGCAGCCGAGCGGGAGTGGACAATGAGCAGTTCTTC. Protein: CASSRAGVDNEQFF. This chain connects TRBV4-2 to TRBJ2-1, with 8 nucleotides matching TRBD2. The CDR3 contains 14 residues. J was trimmed by 5 bases and V by 4 bases; bases with no gene match: 4. Germline V gene lookup returns CDR1 LGHNA and CDR2 YNFKEQ.

The chain uses TRBV5-4 and TRBJ2-5; D unresolved. This CDR3 comprises 13 residues. Trimming removed 1 base at V and 2 bases at J, with 6 bases between. The V gene's germline CDR1 is SGHNT and CDR2 YYREEE (reference sequence). CDR3 coding DNA: TGTGCCAGCAGCTTGAACACACAAGAGACCCAGTACTTC. Encoded protein: CASSLNTQETQYF.

This clone came up a few times. This CDR3 is CASSRDRMNTEAFF. CDR3 DNA: TGTGCCAGCAGTAGGGACAGGATGAACACTGAAGCTTTCTTT. This sequence joins TRBV5-4 and TRBJ1-1, with TRBD1 matching over 8 bases. CDR1 is SGHNT, CDR2 YYREEE, per germline (reference sequence). The V segment lost 5 bases and the J segment 0 bases; nucleotides outside the gene matches: 3. There are 14 residues in the CDR3.

The sample holds one count of this clone. This chain joins TRBV2 and TRBJ1-5; 7 nucleotides align to TRBD1. The CDR3 spans 15 residues. With V trimmed by 5 bases and J by 0 bases, 4 bases remained unmatched. CDR1 is SNHLY, CDR2 FYNNEI, per germline. CDR3 DNA: TGTGCCAGCAGTACGGACAGGTATAGCAATCAGCCCCAGCATTTT. Translating gives CASSTDRYSNQPQHF.

The V call is TRBV7-9, the J call TRBJ1-4; D is uncertain. The CDR3 is made up of 13 amino acids. Germline V gene lookup returns CDR1 SEHNR and CDR2 FQNEAQ (reference sequence). V shed 5 bases and J shed 5 bases, with 9 bases lying between them. CDR3 sequence: CASSPGANEKLFF. The CDR3 DNA follows: TGTGCCAGCAGCCCCGGTGCGAATGAAAAACTGTTTTTT.

This chain uses TRBV2 with TRBJ1-5, with D perhaps matching TRBD1 (5 bases). The CDR3 spans 14 residues. Germline V CDR1 and CDR2: SNHLY, FYNNEI. With 8 bases removed from V and 7 bases from J, the gap between germline ends came to 18 bases. The CDR3 coding sequence is TGTGCCAGCCAAAAGGGGATCGGACGGCAGCCCCAGCATTTT. Translating it yields CASQKGIGRQPQHF.

The chain recombines TRBV2 with TRBJ1-4; D gene ambiguous. The ends were cut back, 5 bases at V and 0 bases at J, with 10 bases in the middle. Germline CDR1 SNHLY, CDR2 FYNNEI. The CDR3 totals 15 residues. The CDR3 bases are TGTGCCAGCAGTCAAACCCGGTCAACTAATGAAAAACTGTTTTTT. Translation: CASSQTRSTNEKLFF.

The chain joins TRBV4-1 to TRBJ1-2, with D possibly matching TRBD1 (6 bases). Germline V gene data show CDR1 as MGHRA and CDR2 as YSYEKL. The CDR3 sequence is 16 residues long. With 0 bases removed from V and 4 bases from J, the gap between germline ends came to 15 bases. The CDR3, as DNA: TGCGCCAGCAGCCAAGATAAAGGACAGTACCTCTATGGCTACACCTTC. Protein product: CASSQDKGQYLYGYTF.

This chain joins TRBV7-9 and TRBJ1-2; D is possibly TRBD1 (6 bases). There are 13 residues in the CDR3. Germline V CDR1 and CDR2: SEHNR, FQNEAQ (reference sequence). Trimming left V 5 bases short and J 7 bases short, with 14 bases between. The CDR3 loop is CASSTEGGTGYTF. Here the CDR3 DNA reads TGTGCCAGCAGCACAGAGGGGGGGACTGGCTACACCTTC.

This clone was seen a handful of times. The genes are TRBV19 and TRBJ1-5; 9 bases are a match to TRBD1. J was trimmed by 6 bases and V by 4 bases; bases with no gene match: 7. This CDR3 has 15 residues. Germline CDR1 reads LNHDA; CDR2 reads SQIVND (reference sequence). The CDR3 coding sequence is TGTGCCAGTAGTAGCGGCGGACAGGGGAGTCAGCCCCAGCATTTT. The encoded protein is CASSSGGQGSQPQHF. Complete variable domain (other parts from reference TRBV19 and TRBJ1-5): DGGITQSPKYLFRKEGQNVTLSCEQNLNHDAMYWYRQDPGQGLRLIYYSQIVNDFQKGDIAEGYSVSREKKESFPLTVTSAQKNPTAFYLCASSSGGQGSQPQHFGDGTRLSIL.

The chain recombines TRBV6-4 with TRBJ2-3, with 12 bases lining up with TRBD2. The J segment lost 4 bases and the V segment lost 4 bases, leaving 3 bases of the junction unmatched. The CDR3 extends over 15 amino acids. Germline lookup yields CDR1 MRHNA and CDR2 SNTAGT. The CDR3 loop reads CASSVLAGGPDTQYF. In DNA, the CDR3 is TGTGCCAGCAGTGTCCTAGCGGGGGGGCCAGATACGCAGTATTTT.

This chain links TRBV5-4 with TRBJ1-1; D is possibly TRBD1 (6 bases). CDR1 is SGHNT and CDR2 is YYREEE in the germline V gene (reference sequence). The V gene lost 0 bases and the J gene lost 0 bases, with 9 bases spanning the gap. The CDR3 is 15 residues long. CDR3: CASSLDRALNTEAFF. DNA of the CDR3: TGTGCCAGCAGCTTGGACAGGGCGTTGAACACTGAAGCTTTCTTT.

The chain carries TRBV2 and TRBJ1-3, with 9 positions matching TRBD1. Germline lookup yields CDR1 SNHLY and CDR2 FYNNEI. CDR3 size: 18 residues. V was clipped by 6 bases and J by 1 base; unmatched bases: 13. The CDR3: CASRPRDREKRSGNTIYF. CDR3 nucleotide sequence: TGTGCCAGCAGGCCCCGGGACAGGGAAAAGAGGTCTGGAAACACCATATATTTT.

This chain links TRBV4-3 with TRBJ1-2, with TRBD1 identical over 7 bases. Germline values: CDR1 LGHNA, CDR2 YSLEER. V lost 0 bases and J lost 1; bases outside the gene matches: 2. The CDR3 totals 15 residues. The CDR3 DNA sequence: TGCGCCAGCAGCCAAGATGGGGACAGTAACTATGGCTACACCTTC. Encoded protein: CASSQDGDSNYGYTF.

V is TRBV15 and J is TRBJ2-7; TRBD2 matches 10 bases. V lost 5 bases and J lost 7; bases outside the gene matches: 14. The CDR3 covers 16 residues. Germline V gene sequence: CDR1 LNHNV, CDR2 YYDKDF (reference sequence). The DNA of the CDR3 is TGTGCCACCAGCCGAGGAGCTAGCGGGAGTACAGGAGAGCAGTACTTC. Protein product: CATSRGASGSTGEQYF.

J is TRBJ1-1 and V is TRBV5-4; TRBD1 aligns across 10 bases. The CDR3 totals 17 residues. Germline assignment: CDR1 SGHNT and CDR2 YYREEE (reference sequence). Trimming took 4 bases from V and 5 from J; bases not matched to a gene: 14. The chain's CDR3 is CASSPQTGGGGGTEAFF. CDR3 nucleotide sequence: TGTGCCAGCAGCCCGCAGACAGGGGGCGGCGGAGGGACTGAAGCTTTCTTT.

The DNA for the CDR3 is TGTGCCAGCAGTTTCCGACTAGCGGGAGGGTCGAACGGGGAGCTGTTTTTT. Residues: CASSFRLAGGSNGELFF. The V call is TRBV27, the J call TRBJ2-2, with 14 bases identical to TRBD2. Trimming took 3 bases from V and 7 from J; bases not matched to a gene: 7. Germline CDR1 and CDR2: MNHEY and SMNVEV (reference sequence). The CDR3 consists of 17 residues.

This clone has just one count. The chain combines TRBV2 with TRBJ2-7, with D perhaps TRBD2 (7 bases). The germline V and J ends were trimmed by 5 bases and 4 bases, with 12 bases remaining between them. The CDR3 consists of 13 residues. Germline assignment: CDR1 SNHLY and CDR2 FYNNEI. The CDR3 loop is CASSSGGAYEQYF. CDR3 in DNA: TGTGCCAGCAGTAGTGGGGGGGCTTACGAGCAGTACTTC.

This clone has a handful of counts. V usage is TRBV28 and J usage is TRBJ2-7, with a weak D call TRBD1 (5 bases). V lost 2 bases, J lost 2 bases, and 10 bases lay in between. CDR3 length equals 14 residues. Germline-derived CDR1 and CDR2 are MDHEN and SYDVKM. The CDR3 protein is CASSLAGRAYEQYF. The CDR3 bases are TGTGCCAGCAGTTTAGCAGGGCGAGCCTACGAGCAGTACTTC.

The chain carries TRBV30 and TRBJ1-3; 8 bases map to TRBD1. V was clipped by 2 bases and J by 1 base; unmatched bases: 10. CDR3 length equals 17 residues. Germline V lookup: CDR1 GTSNPN, CDR2 SVGIG (reference sequence). CDR3 protein: CAWSSGTGRPSGNTIYF. The CDR3 nucleotides are TGTGCCTGGAGTTCCGGGACAGGTCGTCCTTCTGGAAACACCATATATTTT.

This clone appeared once. For the CDR3, the DNA is TGTGCCAGCAGTGCCTCGGGGGTGAGGTCCTACGAGCAGTACTTC. Encoded protein: CASSASGVRSYEQYF. The V gene is TRBV28, the J gene TRBJ2-7, with TRBD2 as a possible D gene (6 bases). Trimming pared 5 bases from V and 1 base from J, leaving 15 bases between. CDR1 and CDR2 (germline): MDHEN, SYDVKM. The CDR3 loop spans 15 amino acids.

The chain couples TRBV6-5 to TRBJ1-2; 7 bases are a match to TRBD1. Germline values: CDR1 MNHEY, CDR2 SVGAGI. The CDR3 runs 14 residues. V lost 6 bases and J lost 4; bases outside the gene matches: 8. Here the CDR3 reads CASRDRDPLYGYTF. DNA for the CDR3: TGTGCCAGCAGAGACAGGGACCCTCTCTATGGCTACACCTTC.

The V gene is TRBV19, the J gene TRBJ1-4; a weak D match, TRBD1 (5 bases). This CDR3 is 14 amino acids long. V was trimmed by 7 bases and J by 5 bases, leaving 14 bases between them. The germline V gene has CDR1 LNHDA and CDR2 SQIVND (reference sequence). CDR3 nucleotides: TGTGCCAGTAATGAGAGACGGACAAATGAAAAACTGTTTTTT. Amino acids: CASNERRTNEKLFF.

This chain uses TRBV5-1 with TRBJ1-2; D uncertain. CDR3 length equals 12 residues. The V end was cut by 7 bases, the J end by 8 bases, with 15 bases between. Germline V CDR1 and CDR2: SGHRS, YFSETQ. The CDR3 reads CASGLAAGGYTF. CDR3 nucleotides: TGCGCCAGCGGTCTGGCTGCCGGGGGCTACACCTTC.

The CDR3 here is CAWSVGTTWNIQYF. In DNA form, the CDR3 reads TGTGCCTGGAGTGTAGGGACTACTTGGAACATTCAGTACTTC. The chain links TRBV30 to TRBJ2-4; the match to TRBD2 covers 7 bases. The CDR3 loop spans 14 amino acids. Germline CDR1 is GTSNPN and CDR2 is SVGIG (reference sequence). The V segment lost 0 bases and the J segment 7 bases; nucleotides outside the gene matches: 6.